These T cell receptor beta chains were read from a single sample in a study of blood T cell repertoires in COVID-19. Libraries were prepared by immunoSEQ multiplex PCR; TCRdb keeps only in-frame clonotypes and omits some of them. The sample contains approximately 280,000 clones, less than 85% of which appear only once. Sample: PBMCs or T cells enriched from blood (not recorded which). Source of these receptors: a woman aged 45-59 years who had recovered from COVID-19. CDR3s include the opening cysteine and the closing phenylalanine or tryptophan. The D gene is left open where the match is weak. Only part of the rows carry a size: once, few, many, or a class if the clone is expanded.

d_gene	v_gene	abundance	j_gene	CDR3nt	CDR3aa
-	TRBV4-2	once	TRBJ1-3	TGTGCCAGCAGCCAAGTTTCCCAGTCCTCTGGAAACACCATATATTTT	CASSQVSQSSGNTIYF
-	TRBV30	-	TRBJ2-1	TGTGCCTGGAGTGTACAGGGGGGGACTGAGCAGTTCTTC	CAWSVQGGTEQFF
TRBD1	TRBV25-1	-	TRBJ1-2	TGTGCCAGCAGCCGCAGGGGGTTTAACTATGGCTACACCTTC	CASSRRGFNYGYTF
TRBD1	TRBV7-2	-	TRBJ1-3	TGTGCCAGCAGTCCGGGACAGGGAGTGGGGGGAAACACCATATATTTT	CASSPGQGVGGNTIYF
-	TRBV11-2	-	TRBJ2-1	TGTGCCAGCAGCGAGGGACTGAACAATGAGCAGTTCTTC	CASSEGLNNEQFF
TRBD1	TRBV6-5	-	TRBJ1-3	TGTGCCAGCAGAGCTTGGACAGGGAGGAACACCATATATTTT	CASRAWTGRNTIYF
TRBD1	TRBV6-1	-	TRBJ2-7	TGTGCCAGCAGTGCCCAACCCGGGACAGCCTACGAGCAGTACTTC	CASSAQPGTAYEQYF
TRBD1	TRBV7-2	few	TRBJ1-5	TGTGCCAGCAGCCCTAGGACAGGGAATCAGCCCCAGCATTTT	CASSPRTGNQPQHF
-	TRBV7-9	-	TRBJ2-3	TGTGCCAGCAGCTCTTCGCCTAGCGTAAATACCGATACGCAGTATTTT	CASSSSPSVNTDTQYF
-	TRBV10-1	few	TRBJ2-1	TGCGCCAGCAGTGAGTCCGACGGGACACCATACAATGAGCAGTTCTTC	CASSESDGTPYNEQFF
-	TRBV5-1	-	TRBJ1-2	TGCGCCAGCAGCTACTCTGCTAACTATGGCTACACCTTC	CASSYSANYGYTF
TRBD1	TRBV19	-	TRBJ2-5	TGTGCCAGTAGCCTCAACAGGGGCGAGACCCAGTACTTC	CASSLNRGETQYF
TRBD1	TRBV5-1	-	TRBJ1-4	TGCGCCAGCAGCGCCGGACAGGGCCTTACCCTCAGGGAAAAACTGTTTTTT	CASSAGQGLTLREKLFF
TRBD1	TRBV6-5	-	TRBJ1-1	TGTGCCAGCAGCCGAGGGACAGGGGAAGACACTGAAGCTTTCTTT	CASSRGTGEDTEAFF
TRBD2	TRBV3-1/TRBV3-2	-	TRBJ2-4	TGTGCCAGCAGCCAAGATTCCCCTAGCGGGGGGGCGGCCAAAAACATTCAGTACTTC	CASSQDSPSGGAAKNIQYF
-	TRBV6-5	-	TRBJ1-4	TGTGCCAGCAGTTACTCGGGAGCGGGGGAGGAAAAACTGTTTTTT	CASSYSGAGEEKLFF
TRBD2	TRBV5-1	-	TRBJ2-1	TGCGCCAGCAGCTTGGGCCCCGCGGGGGGGCAGGACAATGAGCAGTTCTTC	CASSLGPAGGQDNEQFF
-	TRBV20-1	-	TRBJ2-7	TGCAGTGCTAGAGAAGCGTACGAGCAGTACTTC	CSAREAYEQYF
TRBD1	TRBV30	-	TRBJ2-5	TGTGCCCTAGATGGAGGGCCGGGACAGGGCCGTCTGGGTCAGTACTTC	CALDGGPGQGRLGQYF
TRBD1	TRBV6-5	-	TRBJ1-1	TGTGCCAGCACCGCGACAGGGGTAGCTTTCTTT	CASTATGVAFF
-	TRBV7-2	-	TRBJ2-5	TGTGCCAGCAGCTCCCGCGCGGACAGCCAAGAGACCCAGTACTTC	CASSSRADSQETQYF
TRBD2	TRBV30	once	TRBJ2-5	TGTGCCTGGGAGCAGAGGTATAGCGGGACGTACCAAGAGACCCAGTACTTC	CAWEQRYSGTYQETQYF
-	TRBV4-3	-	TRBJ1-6	TGCGCCAGCAGCCAAGACCAGGGCTGGTTTAATTCACCCCTCCACTTT	CASSQDQGWFNSPLHF
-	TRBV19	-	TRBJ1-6	TGTGCCAGTAGTAACACAGGCGTTAACTATAATTCACCCCTCCACTTT	CASSNTGVNYNSPLHF